What follows describes a single T cell receptor (beta chain). Its antigen is currently unknown. This entry is derived from a study of radiotherapy plus CTLA-4 blockade in lung cancer. Study context: Disease control was seen in 31% of patients, objective responses in about 18%. Study-level findings and limits: Among blood TCR repertoires after radiotherapy plus ipilimumab, tumor-derived clones expanded.

The assay was immunoSEQ multiplex PCR, and TCRdb's table has in-frame clones only and misses some. Altogether some 50,000 clones are present, roughly three quarters being singletons, with the ten largest covering about 2.9%. From germline, CDR1 is SGHNT and CDR2 YYREEE (reference sequence). J was trimmed by 4 bases and V by 0 bases; bases with no gene match: 5. This CDR3 has 16 residues. Material: peripheral blood, obtained from a patient treated with radiotherapy plus ipilimumab. This chain links TRBV5-4 with TRBJ2-3; 10 positions agree with TRBD2. This TCR was sampled from a human donor with non-small cell lung cancer who had a partial response to radiotherapy plus ipilimumab. Here the CDR3 DNA reads TGTGCCAGCAGCTTGGAGGCTAGCGGGGGTCCAGATACGCAGTATTTT. This gives the protein CASSLEASGGPDTQYF.